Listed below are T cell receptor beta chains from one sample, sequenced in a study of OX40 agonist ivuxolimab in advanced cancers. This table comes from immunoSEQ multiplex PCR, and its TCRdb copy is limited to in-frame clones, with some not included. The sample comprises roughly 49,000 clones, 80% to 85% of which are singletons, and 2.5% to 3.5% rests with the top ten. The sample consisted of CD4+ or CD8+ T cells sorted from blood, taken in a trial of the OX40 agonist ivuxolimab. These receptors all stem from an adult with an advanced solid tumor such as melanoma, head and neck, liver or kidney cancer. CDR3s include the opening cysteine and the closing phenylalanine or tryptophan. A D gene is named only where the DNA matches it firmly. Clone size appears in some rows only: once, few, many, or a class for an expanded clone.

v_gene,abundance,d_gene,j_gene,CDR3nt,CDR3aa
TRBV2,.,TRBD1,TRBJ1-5,TGTGCCAGCAGCAAACAGGGGGGGCGTCAGCCCCAGCATTTT,CASSKQGGRQPQHF
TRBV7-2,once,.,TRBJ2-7,TGTGCCAGCAGTAGGACAGTCTCCTACGAGCAGTACTTC,CASSRTVSYEQYF
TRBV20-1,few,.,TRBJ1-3,TGCAGTGCTAGGGGCCCGGGCACCATATATTTT,CSARGPGTIYF
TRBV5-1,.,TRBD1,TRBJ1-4,TGCGCCAGCAGCTTGGGGACAGGGCGTAATGAAAAACTGTTTTTT,CASSLGTGRNEKLFF
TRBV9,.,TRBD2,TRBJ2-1,TGTGCCAGCAGCGTAGTTCCTAGCGGGGGGGCCGGTTACAATGAGCAGTTCTTC,CASSVVPSGGAGYNEQFF
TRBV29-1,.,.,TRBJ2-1,TGCAGCGTTGGGACTACTGAGCAGTTCTTC,CSVGTTEQFF
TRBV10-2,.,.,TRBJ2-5,TGCGCCAGCAGGGGAAGGGGCCAAGAGACCCAGTACTTC,CASRGRGQETQYF
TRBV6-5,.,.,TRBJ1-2,TGTGCCAGCAGTTACGGGCAAAGTATCGGCTACACCTTC,CASSYGQSIGYTF
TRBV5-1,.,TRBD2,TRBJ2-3,TGCGCCAGCAGCCCACGCCCCAGCGGGGGTGATACGCAGTATTTT,CASSPRPSGGDTQYF
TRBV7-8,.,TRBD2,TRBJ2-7,TGTGCCAGCAGCTTAGTTAGCGGGGGGGCGAAAAACGAGCAGTACTTC,CASSLVSGGAKNEQYF
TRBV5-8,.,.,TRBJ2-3,TGTGCCAGCAGACGGACAGCCTTAACGCAGTATTTT,CASRRTALTQYF
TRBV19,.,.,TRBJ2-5,TGTGCCAGTAGTATGCAAAAGACCGGACCAGGGTACCAAGAGACCCAGTACTTC,CASSMQKTGPGYQETQYF
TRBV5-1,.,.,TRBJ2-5,TGCGCCAGCAGCTTGGTGGGCGGATTAGAGACCCAGTACTTC,CASSLVGGLETQYF
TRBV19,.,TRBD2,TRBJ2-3,TGTGCCAGTAGGGTGACTAGCGGGGGATCAGATACGCAGTATTTT,CASRVTSGGSDTQYF
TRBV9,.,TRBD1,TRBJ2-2,TGTGCCAGCAGCGTAGCTGAACAGGGGAAGGTGTTTTTT,CASSVAEQGKVFF
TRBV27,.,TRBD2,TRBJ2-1,TGTGCCAGCAGCTGGACTAGCGGCCTCTACAATGAGCAGTTCTTC,CASSWTSGLYNEQFF
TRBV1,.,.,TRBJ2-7,TGCACCAGCAGCCGCCGGTCGGGCAGGCGTCACTACGAGCAGTACTTC,CTSSRRSGRRHYEQYF
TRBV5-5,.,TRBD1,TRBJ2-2,TGTGCCAGCAGCTCGACAGGGGGCCGGGTGTTTTTT,CASSSTGGRVFF
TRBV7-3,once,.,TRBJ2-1,TGTGCCAGCAGCTCAATCGGTCGGATGAGTCCCCATGAGCAGTTCTTC,CASSSIGRMSPHEQFF
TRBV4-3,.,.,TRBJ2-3,TGCGCCAGCAGCCAACAAGGACAGGGAGGGATCCCAGATACGCAGTATTTT,CASSQQGQGGIPDTQYF